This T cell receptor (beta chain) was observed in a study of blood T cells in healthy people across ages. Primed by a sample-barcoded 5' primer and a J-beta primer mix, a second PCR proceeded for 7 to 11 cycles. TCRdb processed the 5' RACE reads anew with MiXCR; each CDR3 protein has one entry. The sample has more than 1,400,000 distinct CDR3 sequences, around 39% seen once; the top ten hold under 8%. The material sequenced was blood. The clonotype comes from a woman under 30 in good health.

The CDR3 region has the DNA TGTGCCTGGAGTTCCAATGGCCCGGGCGAGCAGTACTTC. Translation: CAWSSNGPGEQYF. This sequence joins TRBV30 and TRBJ2-7; D is ambiguous. CDR3 length equals 13 residues. Germline loops: CDR1 GTSNPN, CDR2 SVGIG (reference sequence). The V end lost 2 bases, the J end lost 6 bases, and 14 bases lay between the germline ends.